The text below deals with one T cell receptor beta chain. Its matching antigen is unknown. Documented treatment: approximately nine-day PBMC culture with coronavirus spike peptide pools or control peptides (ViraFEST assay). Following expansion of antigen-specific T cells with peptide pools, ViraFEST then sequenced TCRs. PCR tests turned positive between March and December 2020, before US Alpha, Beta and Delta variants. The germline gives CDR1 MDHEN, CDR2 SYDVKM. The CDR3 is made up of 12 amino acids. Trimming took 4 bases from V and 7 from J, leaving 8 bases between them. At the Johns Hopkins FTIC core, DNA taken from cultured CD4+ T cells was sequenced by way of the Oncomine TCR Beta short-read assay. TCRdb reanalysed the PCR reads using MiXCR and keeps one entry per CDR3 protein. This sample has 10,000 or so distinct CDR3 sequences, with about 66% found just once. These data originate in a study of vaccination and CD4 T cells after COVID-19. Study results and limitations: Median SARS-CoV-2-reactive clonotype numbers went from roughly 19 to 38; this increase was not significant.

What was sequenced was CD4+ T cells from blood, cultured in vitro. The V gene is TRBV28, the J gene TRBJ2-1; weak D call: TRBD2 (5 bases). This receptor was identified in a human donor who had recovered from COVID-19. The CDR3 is CASSSSRNEQFF. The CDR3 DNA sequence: TGTGCCAGCAGTTCTAGCCGGAATGAGCAGTTCTTC.